Each of the 25 T cell receptor beta chains below was sequenced from the same sample in a study of T cell responses to AZD1222 COVID-19 vaccine. The repertoire was sequenced with immunoSEQ multiplex PCR; TCRdb's copy has only in-frame clones and lacks some. In the table there are 200,000 or so clones, 92% of which are singletons. Sequencing used peripheral blood, obtained on day 0 of AZD1222 vaccination. The receptors come from an adult in good health.

The chain combines TRBV30 with TRBJ1-6; D remains ambiguous. CDR3 length equals 12 residues. Germline V CDR1 and CDR2: GTSNPN, SVGIG (reference sequence). The V end lost 3 bases, the J end lost 7 bases, and 7 bases lay between the germline ends. CDR3 region: CAWRYGNSPLHF. The CDR3 DNA is TGTGCCTGGAGGTACGGGAATTCACCCCTCCACTTT.

The gene calls are TRBV7-2 and TRBJ2-5, with D possibly TRBD2 on 5 matching bases. This CDR3 has 13 amino acids. The germline gives CDR1 SGHTA, CDR2 FQGNSA. V dropped 5 bases and J dropped 4 bases, with 11 bases sitting between them. This chain's CDR3 is CASSLGATETQYF. The CDR3 DNA is TGTGCCAGCAGCCTGGGAGCAACAGAGACCCAGTACTTC.

This chain joins TRBV28 and TRBJ1-4, with D hard to call. Germline CDR1 and CDR2: MDHEN and SYDVKM. V lost 6 bases and J 2 bases, leaving 22 bases between the germline ends. This CDR3 contains 18 residues. CDR3 in amino acids: CASSYTPDSGSTNEKLFF. The DNA of the CDR3 is TGTGCCAGCAGCTACACCCCGGATAGTGGTTCGACTAATGAAAAACTGTTTTTT.

In its sample, this clone was seen once. The same CDR3 also results from other DNA sequences found in this sample. The CDR3 loop is CASSYNRGSTDTQYF. The CDR3 DNA follows: TGTGCCAGCAGTTACAACCGGGGGAGCACAGATACGCAGTATTTT. The chain links TRBV6-5 to TRBJ2-3; perhaps TRBD2 as D (6 bases). This CDR3 region has 15 residues. Deletions cut 2 bases from V and 0 bases from J, with 9 bases between. Germline CDR1 MNHEY, CDR2 SVGAGI.

The CDR3 is CASSPSGSLTQQYF. CDR3 in DNA: TGCGCCAGCAGCCCTAGCGGGAGTTTAACTCAGCAGTACTTC. This rearrangement joins TRBV4-1 to TRBJ2-7, with 10 bases that match TRBD2. CDR1 is MGHRA, CDR2 YSYEKL, per germline. V lost 4 bases to trimming and J lost 8 bases; unmatched junction nucleotides: 8. CDR3 length: 14 residues.

The chain has TRBV15 and TRBJ2-3, with 14 bases fitting TRBD2. The CDR3 length is 18 residues. After removal of 3 bases from V and 2 bases from J, the junction contained 7 bases not matched to a gene. The germline V gene encodes CDR1 LNHNV and CDR2 YYDKDF (reference sequence). The CDR3 here is CATSSGRLAGGPTDTQYF. DNA of the CDR3: TGTGCCACCAGCAGTGGTAGACTAGCGGGGGGGCCCACAGATACGCAGTATTTT.

This clone has more than one count but fewer than ten. The V gene is TRBV7-6, the J gene TRBJ1-1; D is ambiguous. The germline CDR1 and CDR2 sequences are SGHVS and FNYEAQ. The CDR3 runs to 14 residues. Trimming left V 1 base short and J 8 bases short, with 14 bases between. CDR3 in DNA: TGTGCCAGCAGCTTAGAAGAGACGGGCATAGAAGCTTTCTTT. Amino acid sequence: CASSLEETGIEAFF.

The chain links TRBV24-1 to TRBJ1-5; TRBD1 agrees at 8 bases. The CDR3 contains 15 residues. With V trimmed by 5 bases and J by 2 bases, 4 bases remained unmatched. Germline values: CDR1 KGHDR, CDR2 SFDVKD. CDR3 bases: TGTGCCACCAGTGGTACAGGGGGACGCAATCAGCCCCAGCATTTT. Its translation is CATSGTGGRNQPQHF.

The chain carries TRBV3-1 (or the pseudogene TRBV3-2) and TRBJ1-1; D call uncertain. Germline CDR1 is LGHDT and CDR2 is YNNKEL (reference sequence). With 0 bases removed from V and 3 bases from J, the gap between germline ends came to 11 bases. CDR3 length equals 15 residues. The CDR3 protein is CASSQERGRDTEAFF. In nucleotides, the CDR3 is TGTGCCAGCAGCCAAGAGCGGGGAAGAGACACTGAAGCTTTCTTT.

The chain joins TRBV30 to TRBJ1-1, with a tentative D call TRBD1 (5 bases). Germline V CDR1 and CDR2: GTSNPN, SVGIG (reference sequence). The length of the CDR3 is 14 residues. V was trimmed by 0 bases and J by 1 base, leaving 9 bases between them. The CDR3 bases are TGTGCCTGGAGTGTGTGGGGGTCGAACACTGAAGCTTTCTTT. Translating it yields CAWSVWGSNTEAFF.

The chain uses TRBV25-1 and TRBJ1-2; D might be TRBD1 (5 bases). Germline V gene lookup returns CDR1 MGHDK and CDR2 SYGVNS. With 3 bases removed from V and 4 bases from J, the gap between germline ends came to 12 bases. CDR3 length: 14 residues. The CDR3, as DNA: TGTGCCAGCAGTGACAACCCAGGGTTCTATGGCTACACCTTC. Protein: CASSDNPGFYGYTF.

This chain links TRBV14 with TRBJ2-7, with D uncertain. The CDR3 length is 14 residues. Trimming left V 3 bases short and J 4 bases short, with 13 bases between. Looked up from germline, CDR1 is SGHDN and CDR2 is FVKESK. The CDR3 loop reads CASSHLRSLYEQYF. The CDR3 DNA sequence: TGTGCCAGCAGCCACCTCAGGTCCCTTTACGAGCAGTACTTC.

The chain combines TRBV5-4 with TRBJ2-7, with 7 positions matching TRBD2. This CDR3 region has 15 residues. CDR1 and CDR2 from the germline V gene are SGHNT and YYREEE (reference sequence). Losses at the gene ends were 4 bases for V and 0 bases for J; bases not matched to a gene: 7. The DNA for the CDR3 is TGTGCCAGCAGCCCCAGGACTAGTAGCTCCTACGAGCAGTACTTC. It is translated as CASSPRTSSSYEQYF.

The V gene is TRBV5-1, the J gene TRBJ2-7; 9 nucleotides match TRBD2. Germline trimming cut 4 bases from V and 6 bases from J; bases unmatched to any gene: 17. This CDR3 spans 17 amino acids. Germline values: CDR1 SGHRS, CDR2 YFSETQ. DNA of the CDR3: TGCGCCAGCAGCCTCTTGACTAGCGGACGTGGGGCCCTCGAGCAGTACTTC. It translates to CASSLLTSGRGALEQYF.

The V gene is TRBV19, the J gene TRBJ2-7; 8 bases map to TRBD1. Germline CDR1 reads LNHDA; CDR2 reads SQIVND (reference sequence). The V and J ends lost 5 bases and 5 bases, in that order; junction bases with no gene match: 11. The length of the CDR3 is 15 residues. The CDR3 nucleotides read TGTGCCAGTAGTGATCTTGGACAGGGCCTTGACGAGCAGTACTTC. Its translation is CASSDLGQGLDEQYF. Together with reference TRBV19 and TRBJ2-7, the CDR3 gives the full variable domain: DGGITQSPKYLFRKEGQNVTLSCEQNLNHDAMYWYRQDPGQGLRLIYYSQIVNDFQKGDIAEGYSVSREKKESFPLTVTSAQKNPTAFYLCASSDLGQGLDEQYFGPGTRLTVT.

The chain recombines TRBV10-3 with TRBJ1-2; D is unclear. Trimming left V 0 bases short and J 5 bases short, with 13 bases between. Germline CDR1 is ENHRY and CDR2 is SYGVKD. The CDR3 runs 15 residues. The CDR3 protein is CAISESSSVGYGYTF. The CDR3 DNA reads as TGTGCCATCAGTGAGTCTTCGTCGGTTGGTTATGGCTACACCTTC.

The V and J genes are TRBV6-5 and TRBJ1-1; maybe TRBD1 (5 bases). The length of the CDR3 is 14 residues. The V gene's germline CDR1 is MNHEY and CDR2 SVGAGI. Trimming shortened V by 5 bases and J by 0 bases, and 10 bases separated the two germline ends. CDR3 in DNA: TGTGCCAGCAGTACAGACAGTATGAACACTGAAGCTTTCTTT. This sequence encodes CASSTDSMNTEAFF.

This chain joins TRBV7-9 and TRBJ1-1; weak D call: TRBD1 (5 bases). V lost 5 bases and J lost 0, with 16 bases in between. Germline CDR1 SEHNR, CDR2 FQNEAQ (reference sequence). The CDR3 consists of 16 residues. This CDR3 is CASSQPTGTVNTEAFF. Written as DNA, the CDR3 is TGTGCCAGCAGCCAGCCTACCGGGACGGTGAACACTGAAGCTTTCTTT. The complete variable domain, with remaining parts taken from reference TRBV7-9 and TRBJ1-1, reads DTGVSQNPRHKITKRGQNVTFRCDPISEHNRLYWYRQTLGQGPEFLTYFQNEAQLEKSRLLSDRFSAERPKGSFSTLEIQRTEQGDSAMYLCASSQPTGTVNTEAFFGQGTRLTVV.

V gene TRBV7-9 combines with J gene TRBJ2-7, with D possibly being TRBD1 or TRBD2 (7 bases each). This CDR3 is 14 amino acids long. Trimming shortened V by 5 bases and J by 2 bases, and 13 bases separated the two germline ends. Germline V CDR1 and CDR2: SEHNR, FQNEAQ (reference sequence). In nucleotides, the CDR3 is TGTGCCAGCAGCCGGGGGGACAGAGCCTACGAGCAGTACGTC. This sequence encodes CASSRGDRAYEQYV.

The chain is built from TRBV24-1 and TRBJ2-1, with TRBD2 identical over 13 bases. The V gene's germline CDR1 is KGHDR and CDR2 SFDVKD. CDR3 length: 16 amino acids. With 4 bases clipped from V and 5 bases from J, the junction kept 4 bases outside the gene matches. The CDR3 is CATSDSGLAGDNEQFF. The CDR3 DNA follows: TGTGCCACCAGTGACTCTGGACTAGCGGGAGACAATGAGCAGTTCTTC.

This clone was found once. V and J are TRBV30 and TRBJ1-1; perhaps TRBD1 as D (6 bases). The CDR3 is made up of 14 amino acids. Trimming pared 8 bases from V and 2 bases from J, leaving 18 bases between. Looked up from germline, CDR1 is GTSNPN and CDR2 is SVGIG (reference sequence). Here the CDR3 reads CAGNRGPTNTEAFF. As DNA, the CDR3 is TGTGCCGGCAATCGGGGGCCAACAAACACTGAAGCTTTCTTT.

The V and J genes are TRBV20-1 and TRBJ1-3; 7 bases are shared with TRBD1. The J segment lost 1 base and the V segment lost 3 bases, leaving 12 bases of the junction unmatched. The V gene's germline CDR1 is DFQATT and CDR2 SNEGSKA (reference sequence). The CDR3 sequence is 17 residues long. In DNA form, the CDR3 reads TGCAGTGCTAGTCCCACCTGGGACAGCGGATCTGGAAACACCATATATTTT. It yields the protein CSASPTWDSGSGNTIYF.

This chain's CDR3 is CASSSDGVGGGTEAFF. In DNA form, the CDR3 reads TGCGCCAGCAGCTCCGACGGGGTGGGAGGTGGCACTGAAGCTTTCTTT. V usage is TRBV5-1 and J usage is TRBJ1-1; D is unclear. CDR1 is SGHRS, CDR2 YFSETQ, per germline. V lost 3 bases, J lost 4 bases, and 19 bases lay in between. CDR3 length: 16 amino acids.

The chain links TRBV27 to TRBJ1-2; 10 bases fit TRBD1. Germline lookup yields CDR1 MNHEY and CDR2 SMNVEV (reference sequence). The V segment lost 3 bases and the J segment 4 bases; nucleotides outside the gene matches: 5. CDR3 length equals 15 residues. The CDR3 bases are TGTGCCAGCAGTTTGACGGGGGACAGGGGCTATGGCTACACCTTC. Protein: CASSLTGDRGYGYTF.

V gene TRBV19 combines with J gene TRBJ1-5; 9 positions match TRBD1. CDR3 length: 13 amino acids. Looked up from germline, CDR1 is LNHDA and CDR2 is SQIVND (reference sequence). Unmatched junction bases numbered 6, after V lost 9 bases and J lost 6 bases. The CDR3 sequence: CASRDRESQPQHF. The CDR3 nucleotides read TGTGCCAGCAGGGACAGGGAGAGTCAGCCCCAGCATTTT.